This T cell receptor (beta chain) was recorded in a study of graft-versus-host responses after intestinal transplantation. Profiled with immunoSEQ multiplex PCR; TCRdb holds only in-frame clones, not every one. The sample includes just over 95,000 clones, 80% to 95% of them seen just once. On this clone: The target antigen is unknown.

Germline V gene lookup returns CDR1 SNHLY and CDR2 FYNNEI. This CDR3 contains 16 residues. The V gene lost 7 bases and the J gene lost 0 bases, with 16 bases spanning the gap. This material consisted of unstimulated CD4+ T cells sorted from spleen or lymph node cells, taken before intestinal transplant. The rearrangement links TRBV2 to TRBJ1-3; D unresolved. The TCR sequence derives from a human donor who received an intestinal transplant. CDR3 region: CASTLLGSHSGNTIYF. The CDR3 DNA reads TGTGCCAGCACCCTCCTCGGTAGCCACTCTGGAAACACCATATATTTT.